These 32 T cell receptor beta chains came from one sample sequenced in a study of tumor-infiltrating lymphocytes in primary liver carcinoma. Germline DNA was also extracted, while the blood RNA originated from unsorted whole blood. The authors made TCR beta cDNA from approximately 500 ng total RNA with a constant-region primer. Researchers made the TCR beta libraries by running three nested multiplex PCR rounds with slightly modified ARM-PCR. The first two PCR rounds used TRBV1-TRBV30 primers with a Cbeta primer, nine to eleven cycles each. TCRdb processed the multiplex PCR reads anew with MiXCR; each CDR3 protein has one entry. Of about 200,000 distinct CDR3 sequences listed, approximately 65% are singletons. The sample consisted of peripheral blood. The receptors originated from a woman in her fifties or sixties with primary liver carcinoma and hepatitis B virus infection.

The CDR3 sequence: CASSLGFVAGELFF. The DNA of the CDR3 is TGTGCCAGCAGCTTGGGTTTTGTCGCCGGGGAGCTGTTTTTT. This chain uses TRBV5-8 with TRBJ2-2; no reliable D call. V was shortened by 0 bases and J by 6 bases, with 9 bases between the two germline ends. Germline V CDR1 and CDR2: SGHTS, YDEGEE. The CDR3 runs 14 residues.

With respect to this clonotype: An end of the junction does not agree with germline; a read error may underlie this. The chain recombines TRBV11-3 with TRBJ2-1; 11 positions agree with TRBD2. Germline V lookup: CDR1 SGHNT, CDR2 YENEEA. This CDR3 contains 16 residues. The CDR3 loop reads CASSVSGTSGYNEHFF. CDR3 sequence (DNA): TGTGCAAGCAGCGTCTCCGGGACTAGCGGTTACAATGAGCACTTCTTC.

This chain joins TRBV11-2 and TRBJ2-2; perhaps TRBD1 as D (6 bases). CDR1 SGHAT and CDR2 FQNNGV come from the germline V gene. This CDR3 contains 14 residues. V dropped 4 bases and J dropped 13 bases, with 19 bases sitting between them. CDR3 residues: CASSSGWGTRGLFF. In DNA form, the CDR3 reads TGTGCCAGCAGCTCGGGGTGGGGCACCAGGGGGCTGTTTTTT.

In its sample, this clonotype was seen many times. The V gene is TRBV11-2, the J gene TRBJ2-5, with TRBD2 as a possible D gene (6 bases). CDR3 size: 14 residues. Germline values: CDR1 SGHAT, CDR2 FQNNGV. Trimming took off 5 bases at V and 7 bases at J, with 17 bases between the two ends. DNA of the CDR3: TGTGCCAGCAGCCATTTGGAGGGGAAAAGGACCCAGTACTTC. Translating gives CASSHLEGKRTQYF.

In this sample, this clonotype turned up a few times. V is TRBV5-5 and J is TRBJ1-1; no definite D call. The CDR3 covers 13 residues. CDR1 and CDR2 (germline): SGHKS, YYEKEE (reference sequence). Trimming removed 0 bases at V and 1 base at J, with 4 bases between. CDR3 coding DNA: TGTGCCAGCAGCTTGGGTCCGAACACTGAAGCTTTCTTT. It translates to CASSLGPNTEAFF.

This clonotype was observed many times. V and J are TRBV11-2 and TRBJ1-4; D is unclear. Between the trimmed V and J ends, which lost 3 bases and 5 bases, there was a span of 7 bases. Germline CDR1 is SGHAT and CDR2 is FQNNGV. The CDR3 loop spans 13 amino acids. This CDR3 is CASSLGSNEKLFF. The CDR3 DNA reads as TGTGCCAGCAGCTTGGGTTCGAATGAAAAACTGTTTTTT.

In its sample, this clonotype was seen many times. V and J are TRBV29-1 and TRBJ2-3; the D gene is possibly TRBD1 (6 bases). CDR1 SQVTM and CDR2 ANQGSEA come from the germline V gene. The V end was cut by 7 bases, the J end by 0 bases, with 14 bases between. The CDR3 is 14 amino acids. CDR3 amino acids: CSAPTGSSTDTQYF. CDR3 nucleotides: TGCAGCGCTCCCACAGGGTCCAGCACAGATACGCAGTATTTT.

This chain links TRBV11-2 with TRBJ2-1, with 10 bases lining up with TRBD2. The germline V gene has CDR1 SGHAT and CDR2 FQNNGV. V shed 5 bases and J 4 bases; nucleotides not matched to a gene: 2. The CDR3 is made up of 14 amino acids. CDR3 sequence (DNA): TGTGCCAGCAGCCTAGCGGGGGATTACAATGAGCAGTTCTTC. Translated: CASSLAGDYNEQFF.

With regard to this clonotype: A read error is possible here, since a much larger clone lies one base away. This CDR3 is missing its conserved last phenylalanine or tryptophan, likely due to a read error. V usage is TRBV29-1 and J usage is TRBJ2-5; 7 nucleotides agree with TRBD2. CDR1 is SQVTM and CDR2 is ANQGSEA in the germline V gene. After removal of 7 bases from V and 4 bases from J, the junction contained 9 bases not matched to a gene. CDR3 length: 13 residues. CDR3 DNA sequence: TGCAGCGGGAGCGGGATTTCGGGAGAGACCCAGTACTAC. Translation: CSGSGISGETQYY.

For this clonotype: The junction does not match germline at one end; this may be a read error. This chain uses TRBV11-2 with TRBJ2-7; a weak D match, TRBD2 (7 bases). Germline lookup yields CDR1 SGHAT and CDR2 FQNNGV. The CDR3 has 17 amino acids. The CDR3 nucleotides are TGTGTCAGCAGCTTACGGAGGGGGGGAAAGGGAACCCACGAGCAGTACTTC. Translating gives CVSSLRRGGKGTHEQYF.

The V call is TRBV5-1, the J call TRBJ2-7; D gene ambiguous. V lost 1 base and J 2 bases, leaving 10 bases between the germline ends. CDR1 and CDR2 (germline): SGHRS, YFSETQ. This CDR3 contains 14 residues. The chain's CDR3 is CASSLSLHTYEQYF. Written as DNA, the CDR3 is TGCGCCAGCAGCTTGTCACTACATACCTACGAGCAGTACTTC. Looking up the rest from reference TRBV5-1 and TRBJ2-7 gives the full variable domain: KAGVTQTPRYLIKTRGQQVTLSCSPISGHRSVSWYQQTPGQGLQFLFEYFSETQRNKGNFPGRFSGRQFSNSRSEMNVSTLELGDSALYLCASSLSLHTYEQYFGPGTRLTVT.

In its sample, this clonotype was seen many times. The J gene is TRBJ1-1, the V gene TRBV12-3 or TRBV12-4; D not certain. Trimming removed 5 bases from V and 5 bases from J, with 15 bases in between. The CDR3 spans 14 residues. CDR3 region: CASSPGGSLTEAFF. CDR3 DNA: TGTGCCAGCAGTCCGGGAGGGTCGCTGACTGAAGCTTTCTTT.

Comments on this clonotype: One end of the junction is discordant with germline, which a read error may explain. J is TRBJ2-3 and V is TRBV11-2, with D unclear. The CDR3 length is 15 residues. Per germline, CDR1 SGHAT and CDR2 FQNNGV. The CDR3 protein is CARSLATVSTDTQYF. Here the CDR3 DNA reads TGTGCCAGGAGCTTAGCTACAGTTAGCACAGACACGCAGTATTTT.

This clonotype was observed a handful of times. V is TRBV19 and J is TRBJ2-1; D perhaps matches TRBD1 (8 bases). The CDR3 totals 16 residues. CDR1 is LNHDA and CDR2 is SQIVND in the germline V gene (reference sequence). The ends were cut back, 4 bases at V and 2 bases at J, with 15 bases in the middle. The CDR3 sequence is CASSTITGGAYNEQFF. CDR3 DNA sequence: TGTGCCAGTAGTACCATTACAGGGGGGGCCTACAATGAGCAGTTCTTC.

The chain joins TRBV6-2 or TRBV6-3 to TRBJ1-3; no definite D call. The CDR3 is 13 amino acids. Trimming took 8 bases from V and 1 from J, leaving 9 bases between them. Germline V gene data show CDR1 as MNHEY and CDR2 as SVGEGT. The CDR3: CASGMGSGNTIYF. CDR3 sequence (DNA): TGTGCCAGCGGGATGGGATCTGGAAACACCATATATTTT.

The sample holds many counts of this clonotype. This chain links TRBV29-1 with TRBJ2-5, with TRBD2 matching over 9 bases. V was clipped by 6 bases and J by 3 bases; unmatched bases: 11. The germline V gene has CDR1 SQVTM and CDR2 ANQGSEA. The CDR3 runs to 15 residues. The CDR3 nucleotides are TGCAGCGTAGCCGTCCGGACTAGCGCTGAAGAGACCCAGTACTTC. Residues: CSVAVRTSAEETQYF.

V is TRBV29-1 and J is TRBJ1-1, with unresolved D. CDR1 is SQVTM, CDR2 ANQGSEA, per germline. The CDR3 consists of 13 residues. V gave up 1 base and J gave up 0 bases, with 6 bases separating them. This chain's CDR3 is CSVEGRVNTEAFF. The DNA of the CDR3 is TGCAGCGTTGAAGGCAGAGTGAACACTGAAGCTTTCTTT.

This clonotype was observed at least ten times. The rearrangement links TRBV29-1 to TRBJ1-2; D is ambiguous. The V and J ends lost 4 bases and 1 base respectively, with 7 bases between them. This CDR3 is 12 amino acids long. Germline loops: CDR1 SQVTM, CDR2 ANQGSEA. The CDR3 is CSVGEFNYGYTF. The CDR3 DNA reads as TGCAGCGTTGGGGAGTTTAACTATGGCTACACCTTC.

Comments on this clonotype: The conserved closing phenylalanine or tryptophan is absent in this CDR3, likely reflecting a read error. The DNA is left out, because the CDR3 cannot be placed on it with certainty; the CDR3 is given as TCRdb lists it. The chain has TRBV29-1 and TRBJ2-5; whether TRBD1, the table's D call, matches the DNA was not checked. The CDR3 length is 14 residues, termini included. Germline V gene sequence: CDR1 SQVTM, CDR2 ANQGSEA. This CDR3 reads CSVVGGSGPETLYC.

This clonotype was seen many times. The CDR3 DNA follows: TGTGCCAGCAGCTCTCGCCCATTCTCTGGCTACGAGCAGTACTTC. This gives the protein CASSSRPFSGYEQYF. The chain joins TRBV6-1 to TRBJ2-7; no reliable D call. Germline CDR1 is MNHNS and CDR2 is SASEGT. V lost 6 bases and J lost 3, with 18 bases in between. This CDR3 is 15 amino acids long.

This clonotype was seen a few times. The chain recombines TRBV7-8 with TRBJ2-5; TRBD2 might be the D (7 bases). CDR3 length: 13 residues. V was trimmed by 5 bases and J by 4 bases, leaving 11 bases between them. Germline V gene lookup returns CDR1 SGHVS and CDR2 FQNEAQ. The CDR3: CASSGGAGETQYF. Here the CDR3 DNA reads TGTGCCAGCAGCGGGGGGGCGGGAGAGACCCAGTACTTC.

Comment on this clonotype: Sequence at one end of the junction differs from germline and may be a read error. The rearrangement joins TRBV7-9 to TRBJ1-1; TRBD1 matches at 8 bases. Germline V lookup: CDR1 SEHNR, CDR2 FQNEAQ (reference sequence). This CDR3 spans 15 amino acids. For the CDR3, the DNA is TGTGCCTGCAGCCCGGGACAGGCCTTGGGCACTGAAGCTTTCTTT. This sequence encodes CACSPGQALGTEAFF.

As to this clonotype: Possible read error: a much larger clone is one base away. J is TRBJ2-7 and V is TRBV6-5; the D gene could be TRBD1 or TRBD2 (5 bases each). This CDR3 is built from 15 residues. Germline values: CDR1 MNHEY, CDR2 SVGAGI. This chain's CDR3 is CASSKQDLGLYEKYF. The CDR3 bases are TGTGCCAGCAGCAAACAGGACTTAGGACTCTACGAGAAGTACTTC.

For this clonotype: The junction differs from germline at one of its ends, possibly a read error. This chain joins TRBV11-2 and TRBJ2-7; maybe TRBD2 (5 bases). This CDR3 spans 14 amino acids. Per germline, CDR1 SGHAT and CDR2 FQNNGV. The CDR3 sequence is CASSLESGSYEQYF. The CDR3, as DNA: TGCGCCAGCAGCTTAGAAAGCGGTTCCTACGAGCAGTACTTC.

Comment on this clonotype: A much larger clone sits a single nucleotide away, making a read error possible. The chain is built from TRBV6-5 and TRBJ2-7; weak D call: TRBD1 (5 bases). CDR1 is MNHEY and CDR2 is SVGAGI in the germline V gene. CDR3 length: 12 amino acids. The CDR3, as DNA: TGTACCAGCAGGGATCAAGACTACGAGCAGTACTTC. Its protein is CTSRDQDYEQYF.

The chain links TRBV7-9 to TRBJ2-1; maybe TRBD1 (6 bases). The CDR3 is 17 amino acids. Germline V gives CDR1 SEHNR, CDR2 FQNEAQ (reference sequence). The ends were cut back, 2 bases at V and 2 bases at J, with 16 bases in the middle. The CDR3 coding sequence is TGTGCCAGCAGCTTACTCAGGGGAAGATCCCCCTACAATGAGCAGTTCTTC. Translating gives CASSLLRGRSPYNEQFF.

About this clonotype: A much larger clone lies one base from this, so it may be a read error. The CDR3 bases are TGTGCCAGCAGCCATCGGACGCAGACGGGGGAAAAACTGTTTTTT. Translated, it gives CASSHRTQTGEKLFF. The chain carries TRBV6-1 and TRBJ1-4; D unclear. This CDR3 has 15 amino acids. The V and J ends lost 6 bases and 8 bases respectively, with 19 bases between them. CDR1 MNHNS and CDR2 SASEGT come from the germline V gene.

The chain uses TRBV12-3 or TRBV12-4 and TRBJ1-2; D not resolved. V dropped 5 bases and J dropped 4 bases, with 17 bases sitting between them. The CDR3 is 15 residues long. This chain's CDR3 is CASSPQAVGIYGYTF. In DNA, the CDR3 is TGTGCCAGCAGTCCCCAGGCAGTGGGTATCTATGGCTACACCTTC.

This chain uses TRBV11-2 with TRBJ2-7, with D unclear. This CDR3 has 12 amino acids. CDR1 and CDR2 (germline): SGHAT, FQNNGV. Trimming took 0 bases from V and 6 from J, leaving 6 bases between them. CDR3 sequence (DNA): TGTGCCAGCAGCTTAGATAGCCCCGAGCAGTACTTC. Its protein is CASSLDSPEQYF.

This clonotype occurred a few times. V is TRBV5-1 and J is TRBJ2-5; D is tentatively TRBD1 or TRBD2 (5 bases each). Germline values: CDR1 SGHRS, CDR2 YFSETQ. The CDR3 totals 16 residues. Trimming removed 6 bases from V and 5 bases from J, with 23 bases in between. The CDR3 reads CASTPQGEGNWETQYF. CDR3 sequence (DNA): TGCGCCAGCACTCCCCAGGGCGAGGGGAATTGGGAGACCCAGTACTTC.

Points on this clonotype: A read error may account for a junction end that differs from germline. The CDR3 DNA reads as TGCGCCAGCAGCCAAGAGTCCTTTCGCTCCAATGAGCTGTTCTTC. Its protein is CASSQESFRSNELFF. This chain joins TRBV4-1 and TRBJ2-1, with D hard to call. Germline lookup yields CDR1 MGHRA and CDR2 YSYEKL. There are 15 residues in the CDR3.

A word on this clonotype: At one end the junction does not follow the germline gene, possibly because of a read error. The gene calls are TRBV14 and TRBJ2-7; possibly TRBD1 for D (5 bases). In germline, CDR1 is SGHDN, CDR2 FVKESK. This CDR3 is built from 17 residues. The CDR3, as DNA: TGTGCCAGTAGCCAAGGGCCTCGAAACAGGACCACCTACGAGCAGTACTTC. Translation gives CASSQGPRNRTTYEQYF.